Following are 21 T cell receptor beta chains from one sample sequenced in a study of cytomegalovirus exposure and HLA in healthy donors. The PCR was carried out with 60 Vbeta primers and 13 Jbeta primers. Here immunoSEQ multiplex PCR was the method, and the copy in TCRdb shows in-frame clones only, minus some. The table records about 130,000 clones, around 76% of them present only once. Sequenced: PBMCs. The receptors originated from a male donor in good health and CMV-seronegative.

This rearrangement joins TRBV14 to TRBJ1-3; D not resolved. The germline V and J ends were trimmed by 2 bases and 0 bases, with 11 bases remaining between them. The CDR3 is 16 residues long. CDR1 is SGHDN and CDR2 is FVKESK in the germline V gene. The CDR3 DNA reads as TGTGCCAGCAGCCAAAACCGGGGAGTCTCTGGAAACACCATATATTTT. Translated: CASSQNRGVSGNTIYF.

This chain uses TRBV29-1 with TRBJ1-2; 8 bases match TRBD1. From germline, CDR1 is SQVTM and CDR2 ANQGSEA. This CDR3 spans 13 amino acids. J gave up 4 bases and V 6 bases, and 7 bases lay outside the gene matches. DNA of the CDR3: TGCAGCGTGCCTCAGGGGGCCGGCTATGGCTACACCTTC. The encoded protein is CSVPQGAGYGYTF.

This clone was picked up one time. The chain has TRBV2 and TRBJ2-3, with 8 bases fitting TRBD2. With V trimmed by 3 bases and J by 2 bases, 4 bases remained unmatched. Looked up from germline, CDR1 is SNHLY and CDR2 is FYNNEI. The CDR3 totals 15 residues. The DNA for the CDR3 is TGTGCCAGCAGTGATGAGACTAGCGTCACAGATACGCAGTATTTT. This translates into CASSDETSVTDTQYF.

The chain couples TRBV20-1 to TRBJ1-2; a possible D gene is TRBD1 (6 bases). The CDR3 is 11 residues long. V shed 8 bases and J shed 4 bases, with 11 bases lying between them. Germline CDR1 reads DFQATT; CDR2 reads SNEGSKA (reference sequence). The CDR3 loop reads CSYRDSYGYTF. Here the CDR3 DNA reads TGCAGTTACAGGGATTCCTATGGCTACACCTTC.

The CDR3 sequence is CASSVPGTGSETQYF. The CDR3 coding sequence is TGCGCCAGCAGCGTCCCCGGGACTGGGTCAGAGACCCAGTACTTC. V and J are TRBV5-1 and TRBJ2-5, with D perhaps matching TRBD2 (6 bases). The germline CDR1 and CDR2 sequences are SGHRS and YFSETQ. The V gene lost 4 bases and the J gene lost 4 bases, with 17 bases spanning the gap. The CDR3 runs to 15 residues.

In its sample, this clone was seen a few times. The genes are TRBV4-2 and TRBJ2-5, with 8 bases matching TRBD1. After removal of 3 bases from V and 4 bases from J, the junction contained 13 bases not matched to a gene. Germline V gives CDR1 LGHNA, CDR2 YNFKEQ. The CDR3 length is 17 residues. CDR3 DNA: TGTGCCAGCAGCCATTTAGACAGGGGAATGTTGGGAGAGACCCAGTACTTC. Translated, it gives CASSHLDRGMLGETQYF.

The chain joins TRBV6-6 to TRBJ1-5; D may be TRBD1 (5 bases). This CDR3 spans 14 amino acids. The V end was cut by 3 bases, the J end by 1 base, with 7 bases between. The V gene's germline CDR1 is MNHNY and CDR2 SVGAGI (reference sequence). Here the CDR3 DNA reads TGTGCCAGCAGTTATGCAGGGAGCAATCAGCCCCAGCATTTT. The encoded protein is CASSYAGSNQPQHF.

The gene calls are TRBV2 and TRBJ1-2; TRBD1 agrees at 7 bases. The CDR3 is made up of 17 amino acids. From germline, CDR1 is SNHLY and CDR2 FYNNEI. The V gene end was trimmed by 5 bases and the J gene end by 0 bases; junction bases not matched to a gene: 12. This chain's CDR3 is CASSPDRFILANYGYTF. The DNA of the CDR3 is TGTGCCAGCAGTCCGGACAGGTTTATATTAGCTAACTATGGCTACACCTTC.

The rearrangement uses TRBV4-2 and TRBJ2-7; TRBD2 aligns across 13 bases. Trimming took 0 bases from V and 4 from J; bases not matched to a gene: 6. The germline V gene encodes CDR1 LGHNA and CDR2 YNFKEQ. The CDR3 consists of 17 residues. The DNA of the CDR3 is TGTGCCAGCAGCCAAGAACTAGCGGGAGGGCCGAGGTACGAGCAGTACTTC. It specifies CASSQELAGGPRYEQYF.

The CDR3 loop is CASSPATGVLYNEQFF. Here the CDR3 DNA reads TGTGCCAGCTCACCTGCTACAGGGGTCCTCTACAATGAGCAGTTCTTC. J is TRBJ2-1 and V is TRBV18; 7 positions agree with TRBD1. The CDR3 runs 16 residues. The V gene end was trimmed by 3 bases and the J gene end by 3 bases; junction bases not matched to a gene: 8. The germline V gene has CDR1 KGHSH and CDR2 LQKENI.

The chain links TRBV6-4 to TRBJ2-3; 13 positions agree with TRBD2. In germline, CDR1 is MRHNA, CDR2 SNTAGT. V was pared by 5 bases and J by 0 bases, with 2 bases of the junction left unmatched. The CDR3 has 16 residues. Here the CDR3 reads CASSQLAGGSTDTQYF. The CDR3 DNA sequence: TGTGCCAGCAGTCAACTAGCGGGGGGGAGCACAGATACGCAGTATTTT.

This chain joins TRBV9 and TRBJ1-1, with no clear D. Germline CDR1 is SGDLS and CDR2 is YYNGEE. This CDR3 comprises 13 residues. V was cut by 1 base and J by 1 base, with 5 bases left in between. This CDR3 reads CASSVTGNTEAFF. The CDR3 nucleotides read TGTGCCAGCAGCGTAACTGGGAACACTGAAGCTTTCTTT.

The chain recombines TRBV4-2 with TRBJ2-1, with TRBD2 identical over 9 bases. CDR1 is LGHNA, CDR2 YNFKEQ, per germline. CDR3 length equals 16 residues. Losses at the gene ends were 1 base for V and 0 bases for J; bases not matched to a gene: 1. The CDR3 nucleotides read TGTGCCAGCAGCCAAGGTAGCGGGAGCTCCTACAATGAGCAGTTCTTC. It is translated as CASSQGSGSSYNEQFF.

DNA for the CDR3: TGTGCCAGCTCATCAGTTCCCCTGGTAGCGGGAGTCCCCGGGGAGCTGTTTTTT. Its protein is CASSSVPLVAGVPGELFF. The genes are TRBV18 and TRBJ2-2; 9 bases line up with TRBD2. Unmatched junction bases numbered 16, after V lost 5 bases and J lost 6 bases. The germline V gene has CDR1 KGHSH and CDR2 LQKENI. CDR3 length: 18 amino acids.

This chain connects TRBV10-2 to TRBJ1-5, with D possibly matching TRBD1 (6 bases). Germline CDR1 WSHSY, CDR2 SAAADI. Between the trimmed V and J ends, which lost 3 bases and 6 bases, there was a span of 12 bases. The CDR3 has 14 amino acids. The CDR3 nucleotides are TGCGCCAGCAGTGACAGGGGTTGGGTTCAGCCCCAGCATTTT. It specifies CASSDRGWVQPQHF.

This chain links TRBV7-9 with TRBJ2-7, with a possible D match to TRBD2 (5 bases). The CDR3 consists of 12 residues. The V end lost 5 bases, the J end lost 2 bases, and 7 bases lay between the germline ends. Germline values: CDR1 SEHNR, CDR2 FQNEAQ (reference sequence). The CDR3 loop is CASSLGTYEQYF. Written as DNA, the CDR3 is TGTGCCAGCAGCCTCGGGACCTACGAGCAGTACTTC.

As regards this clone: Other DNA sequences within the sample encode an identical CDR3. The chain links TRBV5-1 to TRBJ2-3; weak D call: TRBD2 (6 bases). From germline, CDR1 is SGHRS and CDR2 YFSETQ. The CDR3 extends over 15 amino acids. V lost 2 bases and J lost 0, with 10 bases in between. The CDR3: CASSLRGVSTDTQYF. CDR3 bases: TGCGCCAGCAGCTTACGCGGGGTGAGCACAGATACGCAGTATTTT.

DNA for the CDR3: TGTGCCAGCAGCTTCCAGACAGGGAGCACAGATACGCAGTATTTT. This gives the protein CASSFQTGSTDTQYF. The chain couples TRBV7-6 to TRBJ2-3; 7 bases are a match to TRBD1. Germline V gene data show CDR1 as SGHVS and CDR2 as FNYEAQ. The trim removed 3 bases at V and 0 bases at J, leaving 3 bases unmatched. The CDR3 totals 15 residues. Using reference TRBV7-6 and TRBJ2-3 for the parts outside the CDR3, the full variable domain is GAGVSQSPRYKVTKRGQDVALRCDPISGHVSLYWYRQALGQGPEFLTYFNYEAQQDKSGLPNDRFSAERPEGSISTLTIQRTEQRDSAMYRCASSFQTGSTDTQYFGPGTRLTVL.

The V gene is TRBV18, the J gene TRBJ1-4; no reliable D call. Deletions cut 9 bases from V and 7 bases from J, with 24 bases between. The CDR3 extends over 16 amino acids. Germline V gives CDR1 KGHSH, CDR2 LQKENI. The CDR3 DNA follows: TGTGCCAGTTCAGATCCCACGTCTTTCTGGAGTGAAAAACTGTTTTTT. Protein product: CASSDPTSFWSEKLFF.

The chain combines TRBV5-1 with TRBJ2-3; 8 nucleotides align to TRBD2. The germline V gene has CDR1 SGHRS and CDR2 YFSETQ. The CDR3 totals 15 residues. Trimming cost V 6 bases and J 1 base; bases outside gene matches: 7. CDR3 sequence: CASTVFGGGTDTQYF. CDR3 in DNA: TGCGCCAGCACCGTCTTCGGGGGGGGCACAGATACGCAGTATTTT.

The chain combines TRBV25-1 with TRBJ2-7; TRBD2 aligns across 12 bases. Trimming took 5 bases from V and 3 from J; bases not matched to a gene: 8. CDR1 is MGHDK, CDR2 SYGVNS, per germline. CDR3 length: 16 residues. In DNA, the CDR3 is TGTGCCAGCAGTTCCCGGGGACTAGCGGGTTACTACGAGCAGTACTTC. Protein sequence: CASSSRGLAGYYEQYF.